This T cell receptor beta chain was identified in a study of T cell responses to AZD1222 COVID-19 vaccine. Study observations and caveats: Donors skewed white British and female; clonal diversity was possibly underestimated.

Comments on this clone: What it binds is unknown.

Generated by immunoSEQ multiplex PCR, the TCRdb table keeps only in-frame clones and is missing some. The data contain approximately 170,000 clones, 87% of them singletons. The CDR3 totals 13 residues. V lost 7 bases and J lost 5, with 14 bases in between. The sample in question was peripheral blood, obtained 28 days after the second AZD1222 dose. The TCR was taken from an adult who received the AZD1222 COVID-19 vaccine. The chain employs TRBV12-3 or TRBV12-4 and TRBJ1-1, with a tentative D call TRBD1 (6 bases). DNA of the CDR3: TGTGCCAGCACTGTTCTGAGGGGGACTGAAGCTTTCTTT. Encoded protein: CASTVLRGTEAFF.